The T cell receptor (beta chain) described here comes from a study of blood T cell repertoires in COVID-19. The repertoire was sequenced with immunoSEQ multiplex PCR; TCRdb's copy has only in-frame clones and lacks some. The profile shows approximately 150,000 clones, roughly 88% of them singletons. The study recruited people aged about 18 to 89 years across under 25 US areas. A COVID-19 case had been met by exposed participants during the 2 weeks before study entry. The CDR3 has 15 amino acids. Deletions cut 5 bases from V and 4 bases from J, with 18 bases between. The V gene's germline CDR1 is LNHDA and CDR2 SQIVND (reference sequence).

The source material was PBMCs or T cells enriched from blood (not recorded which). The receptor was derived from a man aged 70-80 years who had been exposed to COVID-19. The chain combines TRBV19 with TRBJ2-7; D perhaps matches TRBD1 (5 bases). The CDR3: CASSSTTARGYEQYF. The CDR3 region has the DNA TGTGCCAGTAGTTCCACGACAGCGCGTGGATACGAGCAGTACTTC.